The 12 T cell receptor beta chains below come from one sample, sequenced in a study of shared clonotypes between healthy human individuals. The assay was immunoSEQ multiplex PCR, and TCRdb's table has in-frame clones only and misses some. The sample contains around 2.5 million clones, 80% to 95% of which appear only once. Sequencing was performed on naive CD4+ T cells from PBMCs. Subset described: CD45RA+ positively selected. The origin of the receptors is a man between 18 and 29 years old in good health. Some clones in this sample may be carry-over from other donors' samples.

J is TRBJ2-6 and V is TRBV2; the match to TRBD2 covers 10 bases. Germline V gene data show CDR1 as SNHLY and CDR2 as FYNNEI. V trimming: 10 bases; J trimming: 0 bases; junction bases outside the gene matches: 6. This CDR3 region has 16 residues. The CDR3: CATQSGRASGANVLTF. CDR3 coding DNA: TGTGCCACCCAAAGCGGGAGGGCCTCTGGGGCCAACGTCCTGACTTTC.

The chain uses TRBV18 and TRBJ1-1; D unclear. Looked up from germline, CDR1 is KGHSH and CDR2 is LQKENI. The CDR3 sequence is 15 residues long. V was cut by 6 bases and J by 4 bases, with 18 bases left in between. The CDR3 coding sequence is TGTGCCAGCTCCCCCCCCGTGAGGGTGGCCACTGAAGCTTTCTTT. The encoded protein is CASSPPVRVATEAFF.

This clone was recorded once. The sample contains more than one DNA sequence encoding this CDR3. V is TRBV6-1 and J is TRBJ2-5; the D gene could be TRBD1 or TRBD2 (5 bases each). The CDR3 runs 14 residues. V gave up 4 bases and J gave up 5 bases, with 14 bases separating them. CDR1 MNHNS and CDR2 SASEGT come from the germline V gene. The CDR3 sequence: CASSGGTAGETQYF. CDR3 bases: TGTGCCAGCAGTGGAGGGACGGCCGGCGAGACCCAGTACTTC.

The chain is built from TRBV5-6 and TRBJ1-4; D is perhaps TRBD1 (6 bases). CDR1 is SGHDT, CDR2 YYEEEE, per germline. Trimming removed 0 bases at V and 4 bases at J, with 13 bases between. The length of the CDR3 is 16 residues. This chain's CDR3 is CASSLGTGQFNEKLFF. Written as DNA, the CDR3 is TGTGCCAGCAGCTTGGGTACCGGACAGTTTAATGAAAAACTGTTTTTT.

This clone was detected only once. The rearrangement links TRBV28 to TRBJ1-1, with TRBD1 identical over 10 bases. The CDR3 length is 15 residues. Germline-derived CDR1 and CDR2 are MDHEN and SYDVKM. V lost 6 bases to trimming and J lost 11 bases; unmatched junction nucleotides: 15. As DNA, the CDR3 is TGTGCCAGCAGCCCCGGCTCACGGGACAGGGGAGAGGCTTTCTTT. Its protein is CASSPGSRDRGEAFF.

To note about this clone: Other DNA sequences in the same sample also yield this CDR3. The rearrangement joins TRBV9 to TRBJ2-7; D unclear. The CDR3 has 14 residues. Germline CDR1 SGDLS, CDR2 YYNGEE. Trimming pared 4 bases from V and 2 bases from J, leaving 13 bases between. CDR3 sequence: CASSPRTQTYEQYF. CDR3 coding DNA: TGTGCCAGCAGCCCTCGGACCCAAACCTACGAGCAGTACTTC.

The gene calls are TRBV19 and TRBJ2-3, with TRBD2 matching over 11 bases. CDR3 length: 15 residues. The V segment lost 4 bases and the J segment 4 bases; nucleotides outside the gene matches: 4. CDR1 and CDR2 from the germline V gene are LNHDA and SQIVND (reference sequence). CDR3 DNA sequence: TGTGCCAGTAGTACACTAGCGGGAGCCCCAGATACGCAGTATTTT. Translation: CASSTLAGAPDTQYF.

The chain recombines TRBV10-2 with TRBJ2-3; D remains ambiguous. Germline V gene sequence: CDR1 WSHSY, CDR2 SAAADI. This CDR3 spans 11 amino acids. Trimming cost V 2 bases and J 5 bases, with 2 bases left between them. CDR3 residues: CASSEEDTQYF. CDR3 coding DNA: TGCGCCAGCAGTGAGGAAGATACGCAGTATTTT.

For the CDR3, the DNA is TGTGCCAGCAGCGACCAGGGGGTGAGCACAGATACGCAGTATTTT. It encodes CASSDQGVSTDTQYF. The genes are TRBV9 and TRBJ2-3, with 7 bases aligning to TRBD1. The V and J ends lost 3 bases and 0 bases, in that order; junction bases with no gene match: 4. CDR1 and CDR2 (germline): SGDLS, YYNGEE. The CDR3 is made up of 15 amino acids.

The CDR3 region has the DNA TGTGCCAGCAGTTCCACCACACCTGTGGTGGGTGAGCAGTACTTC. Its translation is CASSSTTPVVGEQYF. The chain has TRBV28 and TRBJ2-7; the D is unclear. Trimming pared 4 bases from V and 7 bases from J, leaving 20 bases between. This CDR3 comprises 15 residues. In germline, CDR1 is MDHEN, CDR2 SYDVKM. Full variable domain (outside the CDR3, taken from reference TRBV28 and TRBJ2-7): DVKVTQSSRYLVKRTGEKVFLECVQDMDHENMFWYRQDPGLGLRLIYFSYDVKMKEKGDIPEGYSVSREKKERFSLILESASTNQTSMYLCASSSTTPVVGEQYFGPGTRLTVT.

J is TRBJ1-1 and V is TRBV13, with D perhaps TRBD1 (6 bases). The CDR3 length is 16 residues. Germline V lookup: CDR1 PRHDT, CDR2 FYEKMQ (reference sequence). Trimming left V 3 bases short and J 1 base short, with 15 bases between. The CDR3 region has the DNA TGTGCCAGCAGCTTCAATCCGGGACAAGCGAACACTGAAGCTTTCTTT. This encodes CASSFNPGQANTEAFF.

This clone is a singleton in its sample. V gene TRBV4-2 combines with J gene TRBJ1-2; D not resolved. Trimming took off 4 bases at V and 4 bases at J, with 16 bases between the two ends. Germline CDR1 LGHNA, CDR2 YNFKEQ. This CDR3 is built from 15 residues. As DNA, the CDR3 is TGTGCCAGCAGCCCCCGGGTCCTTACTCCCTATGGCTACACCTTC. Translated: CASSPRVLTPYGYTF.